The rows below give T cell receptor beta chains drawn from one sample of a study of CD8 T cells in ankylosing spondylitis. TCRdb recomputed calls from the 5' RACE reads with MiXCR, one row per CDR3 protein. In the table there are 500,000 to 550,000 distinct CDR3 sequences, roughly 13% of which are singletons. The material sequenced was blood, either unsorted or a sorted T cell fraction (not recorded which). These receptors originate from a male donor with ankylosing spondylitis. CDR3s include the opening cysteine and the closing phenylalanine or tryptophan. A D gene is named only where the DNA matches it firmly. Clone sizes are given selectively: once, few, many, or a class where the clone is expanded.

clone size	V gene	J gene	D gene	CDR3 protein	CDR3 DNA
few	TRBV11-3	TRBJ2-3	NA	CASSLDPGTQGTQYF	TGTGCCAGCAGCTTAGACCCCGGGACTCAGGGTACGCAGTATTTT
NA	TRBV4-1	TRBJ1-1	NA	CASSGGVRITEAFF	TGCGCCAGCAGCGGCGGGGTCCGGATAACTGAAGCTTTCTTT
NA	TRBV12-3/TRBV12-4	TRBJ2-7	TRBD1	CASSSPGTGLPYEQYF	TGTGCCAGCAGTTCCCCCGGGACAGGCCTACCCTACGAGCAGTACTTC
few	TRBV7-2	TRBJ2-1	TRBD1	CASSTSGTGGNNEQFF	TGTGCCAGCAGCACGTCTGGGACAGGGGGGAACAATGAGCAGTTCTTC
few	TRBV20-1	TRBJ2-1	NA	CSAPAGYQSYNEQFF	TGCAGTGCCCCGGCGGGGTACCAATCCTACAATGAGCAGTTCTTC
NA	TRBV12-3/TRBV12-4	TRBJ1-3	NA	CASPPPDSGNTIYF	TGTGCCAGCCCCCCCCCGGACAGTGGAAACACCATATATTTT
NA	TRBV2	TRBJ1-1	NA	CASTQDLNTEAFF	TGTGCCAGCACCCAGGATTTGAACACTGAAGCTTTCTTT
many	TRBV7-8	TRBJ2-6	NA	CASSLASGANVLTF	TGTGCCAGCAGCTTAGCTTCTGGGGCCAACGTCCTGACTTTC
NA	TRBV10-3	TRBJ1-5	NA	CAISEIDQPQHF	TGTGCCATCAGTGAGATTGATCAGCCCCAGCATTTT
NA	TRBV12-3/TRBV12-4	TRBJ1-2	NA	CASTSLNYGYTF	TGTGCCAGCACTTCTCTTAACTATGGCTACACCTTC
few	TRBV6-2/TRBV6-3	TRBJ2-3	NA	CASCPGTDTQYF	TGTGCCAGCTGCCCGGGCACAGATACGCAGTATTTT
NA	TRBV5-1	TRBJ2-3	TRBD2	CASSLAPAAGAVDTQYF	TGCGCCAGCAGCTTGGCCCCAGCGGCGGGAGCGGTAGATACGCAGTATTTT
few	TRBV7-2	TRBJ2-3	NA	CASSRIGSGTDTQYF	TGTGCCAGCAGCAGGATAGGGTCCGGCACAGATACGCAGTATTTT
NA	TRBV29-1	TRBJ2-7	NA	CSAAHGSTASYEQYF	TGCAGCGCTGCACACGGTTCGACAGCCTCCTACGAGCAGTACTTC
few	TRBV12-3/TRBV12-4	TRBJ2-5	TRBD2	CASSLRLAGGQETQYF	TGTGCCAGCAGTTTAAGGTTAGCGGGAGGCCAAGAGACCCAGTACTTC
few	TRBV3-1	TRBJ1-1	NA	CASSLLDRNTEAFF	TGTGCCAGCAGCCTATTAGACAGAAACACTGAAGCTTTCTTT
many	TRBV12-3/TRBV12-4	TRBJ2-1	TRBD1	CASTQGARGEQFF	TGTGCCAGCACCCAGGGGGCGCGAGGTGAGCAGTTCTTC
NA	TRBV6-1	TRBJ1-5	TRBD1	CASSVESGQISNQPQHF	TGTGCCAGCAGTGTCGAGTCGGGACAGATTAGCAATCAGCCCCAGCATTTT
many	TRBV19	TRBJ2-5	NA	CASSNPATPWETQYF	TGTGCCAGTAGTAACCCCGCTACACCATGGGAGACCCAGTACTTC
few	TRBV3-1	TRBJ2-1	NA	CASSSTGEGGVF	TGTGCCAGCAGCTCAACCGGGGAGGGGGGGGTCTTC
many	TRBV28	TRBJ1-5	NA	CASSPVGVYSNQPQHF	TGTGCCAGCAGCCCTGTTGGGGTCTATAGCAATCAGCCCCAGCATTTT
NA	TRBV11-2	TRBJ2-7	TRBD1	CAIRQGFNEQYF	TGTGCCATACGACAGGGTTTCAACGAGCAGTACTTC
NA	TRBV4-1	TRBJ1-5	NA	CASSQDNRRGNYQPQHF	TGCGCCAGCAGCCAAGATAATAGGCGGGGGAATTATCAGCCCCAGCATTTT
NA	TRBV5-1	TRBJ2-7	NA	CASSLGGHSYEQYF	TGCGCCAGCAGCTTGGGGGGGCACTCCTACGAGCAGTACTTC
NA	TRBV11-2	TRBJ2-1	NA	CASTYEGGPWEQFF	TGTGCCAGCACCTACGAGGGAGGTCCCTGGGAGCAGTTCTTC
NA	TRBV12-3/TRBV12-4	TRBJ1-1	NA	CAGRAWGNTEAFF	TGTGCCGGCAGGGCGTGGGGGAACACTGAAGCTTTCTTT
few	TRBV12-3/TRBV12-4	TRBJ1-2	NA	CASAWGRPFYYGYTF	TGTGCCAGCGCCTGGGGACGGCCTTTTTACTATGGCTACACCTTC
NA	TRBV7-9	TRBJ1-3	NA	CASSLNRPGNTIYF	TGTGCCAGCAGCTTAAACAGGCCTGGAAACACCATATATTTT
NA	TRBV6-1	TRBJ1-1	TRBD1	CATSKGTGGFGGNTEAFF	TGTGCCACCAGTAAAGGCACAGGGGGCTTCGGGGGAAACACTGAAGCTTTCTTT
NA	TRBV7-6	TRBJ2-7	NA	CASSAGRAYEQYF	TGTGCCAGCAGCGCCGGAAGGGCCTACGAGCAGTACTTC
few	TRBV5-1	TRBJ2-3	NA	CASSLGGMGPDTQYF	TGCGCCAGCAGCTTGGGCGGGATGGGCCCAGATACGCAGTATTTT
few	TRBV7-9	TRBJ2-1	TRBD2	CASSLVAGGDREQFF	TGTGCCAGCAGCTTAGTAGCGGGAGGGGATCGGGAGCAGTTCTTC
NA	TRBV6-1	TRBJ2-4	TRBD1	CASSATGGKNIQYF	TGTGCCAGCAGTGCGACAGGGGGAAAAAACATTCAGTACTTC
NA	TRBV12-3/TRBV12-4	TRBJ2-5	TRBD2	CASSPGGSETQYF	TGTGCCAGCAGTCCGGGAGGGTCGGAGACCCAGTACTTC
few	TRBV20-1	TRBJ1-5	NA	CSAGEVNSNQPQHF	TGCAGTGCGGGGGAAGTGAATAGCAATCAGCCCCAGCATTTT
once	TRBV20-1	TRBJ2-3	NA	CSVGTWTLGTDTQYF	TGCAGTGTTGGTACTTGGACGCTGGGCACAGATACGCAGTATTTT
few	TRBV13	TRBJ1-1	NA	CASRLQLVTTEAFF	TGTGCCAGCAGACTACAGTTGGTAACCACTGAAGCTTTCTTT
few	TRBV11-3	TRBJ2-7	TRBD1	CASSRDGTGGDEQYF	TGTGCCAGCAGCCGAGACGGGACAGGGGGAGACGAGCAGTACTTC
few	TRBV9	TRBJ1-5	NA	CASSVVQCRGGNQPQHF	TGTGCCAGCAGCGTAGTTCAGTGCCGCGGTGGCAATCAGCCCCAGCATTTT
few	TRBV13	TRBJ2-7	TRBD2	CASSFGTSDYEQYF	TGTGCCAGCAGCTTCGGGACTAGCGACTACGAGCAGTACTTC
many	TRBV29-1	TRBJ1-2	NA	CSVEEQNYGYTF	TGCAGCGTTGAAGAACAGAACTATGGCTACACCTTC
many	TRBV20-1	TRBJ2-2	NA	CSASGGGRANTGELFF	TGCAGTGCTAGCGGCGGCGGGCGTGCGAACACCGGGGAGCTGTTTTTT
few	TRBV20-1	TRBJ1-5	NA	CSARGLGDQPQHF	TGCAGTGCTAGAGGGCTCGGGGATCAGCCCCAGCATTTT
few	TRBV7-9	TRBJ2-3	TRBD2	CASSLSLAGEVDTQYF	TGTGCCAGCAGCTTATCTCTAGCGGGAGAGGTTGATACGCAGTATTTT
NA	TRBV20-1	TRBJ2-5	TRBD2	CSARDGREGQETQYF	TGCAGTGCTAGAGATGGGCGGGAGGGCCAAGAGACCCAGTACTTC
NA	TRBV5-1	TRBJ1-1	TRBD1	CASRSDRRSTEAFF	TGCGCCAGCAGGTCGGACAGGAGGAGCACTGAAGCTTTCTTT
NA	TRBV7-2	TRBJ1-2	TRBD1	CASSQGGYYGYTF	TGTGCCAGCAGTCAAGGGGGCTACTATGGCTACACCTTC
many	TRBV4-1	TRBJ2-1	NA	CASSPSWSSYNEQFF	TGCGCCAGCAGCCCTAGCTGGAGCTCCTACAATGAGCAGTTCTTC